This TCR beta chain was identified during a study of shared clonotypes between healthy human individuals. Deep was the level used in running the assay. TCRdb keeps only in-frame clones here, not all; method: immunoSEQ multiplex PCR. Here the sample spans over a million clones, approximately 97% being singletons. Germline V gene sequence: CDR1 SGHDN, CDR2 FVKESK. The CDR3 contains 14 residues. V was shortened by 0 bases and J by 14 bases, with 18 bases between the two germline ends. The chain is built from TRBV14 and TRBJ2-3; tentative D call: TRBD1 (5 bases). This receptor was obtained from a man in his thirties or forties in good health. The sequenced material came from naive CD4+ T cells sorted from blood. The subset denotes: CD45RA+ positively selected. The CDR3 DNA is TGTGCCAGCAGCCAAGAACCCGCAGGGTCGAATATGTATTTT. Protein: CASSQEPAGSNMYF.